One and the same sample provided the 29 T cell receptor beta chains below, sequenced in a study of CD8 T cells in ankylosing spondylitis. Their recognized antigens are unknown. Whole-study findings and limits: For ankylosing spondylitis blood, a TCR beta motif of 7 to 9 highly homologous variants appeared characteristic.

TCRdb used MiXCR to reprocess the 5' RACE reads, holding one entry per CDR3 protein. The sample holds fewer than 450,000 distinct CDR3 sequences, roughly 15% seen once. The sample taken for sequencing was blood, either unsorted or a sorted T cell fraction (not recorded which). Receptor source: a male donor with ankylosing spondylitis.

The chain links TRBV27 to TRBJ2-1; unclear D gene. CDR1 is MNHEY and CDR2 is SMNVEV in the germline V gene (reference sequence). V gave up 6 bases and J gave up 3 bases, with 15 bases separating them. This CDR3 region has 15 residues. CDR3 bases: TGTGCCAGCAGCTCTACTAATCGCCTCTACAATGAGCAGTTCTTC. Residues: CASSSTNRLYNEQFF.

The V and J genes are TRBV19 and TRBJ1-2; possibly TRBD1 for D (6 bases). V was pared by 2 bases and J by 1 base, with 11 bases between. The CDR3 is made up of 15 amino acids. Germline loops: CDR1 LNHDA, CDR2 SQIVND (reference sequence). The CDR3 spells CASSITGSYNYGYTF. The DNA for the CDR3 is TGTGCCAGTAGTATAACAGGGTCATATAACTATGGCTACACCTTC.

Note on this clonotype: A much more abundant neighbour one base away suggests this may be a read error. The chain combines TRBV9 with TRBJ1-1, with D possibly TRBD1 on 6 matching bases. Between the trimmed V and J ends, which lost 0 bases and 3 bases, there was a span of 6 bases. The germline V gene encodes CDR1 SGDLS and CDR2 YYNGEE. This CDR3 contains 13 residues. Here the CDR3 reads CASSVGGHTEAFF. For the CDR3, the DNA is TGTGCCAGCAGCGTAGGGGGGCACACTGAAGCTTTCTTT.

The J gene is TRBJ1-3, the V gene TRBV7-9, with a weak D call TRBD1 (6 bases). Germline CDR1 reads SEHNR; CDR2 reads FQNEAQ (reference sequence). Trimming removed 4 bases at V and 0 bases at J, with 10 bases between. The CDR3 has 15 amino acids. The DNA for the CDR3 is TGTGCCAGCAGCTCTCAGGGGAACTCTGGAAACACCATATATTTT. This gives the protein CASSSQGNSGNTIYF. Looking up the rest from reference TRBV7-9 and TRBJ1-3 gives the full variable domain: DTGVSQNPRHKITKRGQNVTFRCDPISEHNRLYWYRQTLGQGPEFLTYFQNEAQLEKSRLLSDRFSAERPKGSFSTLEIQRTEQGDSAMYLCASSSQGNSGNTIYFGEGSWLTVV.

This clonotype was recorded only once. CDR3 protein: CASSESGTVTGELFF. The DNA for the CDR3 is TGTGCCAGCAGTGAAAGTGGGACGGTCACCGGGGAGCTGTTTTTT. This rearrangement joins TRBV2 to TRBJ2-2; the D gene could be TRBD1 or TRBD2 (5 bases each). Looked up from germline, CDR1 is SNHLY and CDR2 is FYNNEI. The CDR3 is 15 residues long. V was clipped by 2 bases and J by 4 bases, with 11 bases between them.

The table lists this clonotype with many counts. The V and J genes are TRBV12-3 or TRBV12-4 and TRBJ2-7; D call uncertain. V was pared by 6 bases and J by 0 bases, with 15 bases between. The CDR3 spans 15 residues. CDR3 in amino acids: CASSRYRGDSYEQYF. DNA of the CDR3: TGTGCCAGCAGCAGGTATCGTGGGGACTCCTACGAGCAGTACTTC.

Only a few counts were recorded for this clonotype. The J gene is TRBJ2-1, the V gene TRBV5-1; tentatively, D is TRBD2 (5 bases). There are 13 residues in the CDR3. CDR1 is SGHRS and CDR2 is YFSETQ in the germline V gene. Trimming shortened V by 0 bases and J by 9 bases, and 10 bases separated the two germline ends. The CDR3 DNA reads TGCGCCAGCAGCTTGGAGGCGGCGGGTGAGCAGTTCTTC. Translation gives CASSLEAAGEQFF.

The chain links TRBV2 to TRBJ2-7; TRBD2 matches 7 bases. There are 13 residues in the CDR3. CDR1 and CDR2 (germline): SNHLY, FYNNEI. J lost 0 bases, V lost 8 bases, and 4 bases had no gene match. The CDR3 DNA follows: TGTGCCAGCGAGGGACTACTCTCCTACGAGCAGTACTTC. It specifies CASEGLLSYEQYF.

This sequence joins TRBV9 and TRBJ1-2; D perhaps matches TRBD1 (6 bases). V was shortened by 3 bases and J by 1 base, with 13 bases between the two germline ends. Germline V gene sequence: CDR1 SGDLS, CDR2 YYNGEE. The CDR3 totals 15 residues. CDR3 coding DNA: TGTGCCAGCAGCGCCCGGGACACCTTTAACTATGGCTACACCTTC. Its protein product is CASSARDTFNYGYTF.

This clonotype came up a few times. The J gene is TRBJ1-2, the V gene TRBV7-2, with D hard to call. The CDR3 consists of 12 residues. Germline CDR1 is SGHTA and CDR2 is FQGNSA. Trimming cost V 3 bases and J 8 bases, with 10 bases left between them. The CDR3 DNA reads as TGTGCCAGCAGCTTTGTCAGGAGCGGCTACACCTTC. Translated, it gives CASSFVRSGYTF.

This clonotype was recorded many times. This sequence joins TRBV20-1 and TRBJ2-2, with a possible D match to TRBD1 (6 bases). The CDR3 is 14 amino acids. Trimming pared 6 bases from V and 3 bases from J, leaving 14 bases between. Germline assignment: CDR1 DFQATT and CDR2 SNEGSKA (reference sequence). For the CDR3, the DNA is TGCAGTGCAAGGGGACAAGGAGACACCGGGGAGCTGTTTTTT. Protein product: CSARGQGDTGELFF.

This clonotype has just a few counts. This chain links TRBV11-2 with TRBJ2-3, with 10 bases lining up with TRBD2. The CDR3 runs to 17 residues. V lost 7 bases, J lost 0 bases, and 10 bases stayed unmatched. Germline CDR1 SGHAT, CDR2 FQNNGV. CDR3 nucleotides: TGTGCCAGCACCCCGGGTAGGACTAGCGGAAGCACAGATACGCAGTATTTT. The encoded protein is CASTPGRTSGSTDTQYF.

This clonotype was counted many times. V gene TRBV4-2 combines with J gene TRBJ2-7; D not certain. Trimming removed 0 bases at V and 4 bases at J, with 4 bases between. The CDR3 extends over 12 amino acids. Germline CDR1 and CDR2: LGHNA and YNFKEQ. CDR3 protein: CASSQDTYEQYF. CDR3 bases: TGTGCCAGCAGCCAAGACACTTACGAGCAGTACTTC.

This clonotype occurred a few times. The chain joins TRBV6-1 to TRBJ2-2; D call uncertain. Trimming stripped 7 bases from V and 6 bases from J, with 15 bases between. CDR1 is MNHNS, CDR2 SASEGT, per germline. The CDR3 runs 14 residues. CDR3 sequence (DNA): TGTGCCAGCACCAGCTATAGGTACCCCGGGGAGCTGTTTTTT. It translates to CASTSYRYPGELFF.

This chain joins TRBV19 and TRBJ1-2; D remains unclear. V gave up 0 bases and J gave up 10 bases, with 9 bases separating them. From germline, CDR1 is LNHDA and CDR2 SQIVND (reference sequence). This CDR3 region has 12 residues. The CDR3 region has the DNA TGTGCCAGTAGTATAGAGGGGTACAACTACACCTTC. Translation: CASSIEGYNYTF. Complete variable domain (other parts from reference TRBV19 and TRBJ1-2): DGGITQSPKYLFRKEGQNVTLSCEQNLNHDAMYWYRQDPGQGLRLIYYSQIVNDFQKGDIAEGYSVSREKKESFPLTVTSAQKNPTAFYLCASSIEGYNYTFGSGTRLTVV.

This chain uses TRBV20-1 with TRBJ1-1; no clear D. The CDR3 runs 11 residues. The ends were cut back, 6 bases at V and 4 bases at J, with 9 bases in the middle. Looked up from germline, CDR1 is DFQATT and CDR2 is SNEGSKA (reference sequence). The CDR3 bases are TGCAGTGCGCCGGGGAGCACTGAAGCTTTCTTT. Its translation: CSAPGSTEAFF.

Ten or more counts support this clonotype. The CDR3 nucleotides read TGTGCCAGCAGTCCCCGGGACAGGCGGGAAAAACTGTTTTTT. Protein sequence: CASSPRDRREKLFF. V usage is TRBV12-3 or TRBV12-4 and J usage is TRBJ1-4; 8 nucleotides match TRBD1. The V and J ends lost 5 bases and 8 bases, in that order; junction bases with no gene match: 7. The CDR3 length is 14 residues.

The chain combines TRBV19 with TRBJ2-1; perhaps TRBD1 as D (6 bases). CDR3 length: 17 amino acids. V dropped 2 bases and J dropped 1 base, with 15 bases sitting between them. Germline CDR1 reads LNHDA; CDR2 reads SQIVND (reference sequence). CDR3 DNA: TGTGCCAGTAGTATACAGGGGCCTGCCCTATCCTACAATGAGCAGTTCTTC. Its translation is CASSIQGPALSYNEQFF.

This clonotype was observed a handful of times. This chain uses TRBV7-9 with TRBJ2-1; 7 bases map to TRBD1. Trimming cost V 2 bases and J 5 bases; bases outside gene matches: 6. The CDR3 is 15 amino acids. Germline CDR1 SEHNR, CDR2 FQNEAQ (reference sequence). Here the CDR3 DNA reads TGTGCCAGCAGCTTACGGGGACAGATAAACAATGAGCAGTTCTTC. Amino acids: CASSLRGQINNEQFF. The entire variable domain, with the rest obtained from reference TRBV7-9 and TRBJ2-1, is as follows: DTGVSQNPRHKITKRGQNVTFRCDPISEHNRLYWYRQTLGQGPEFLTYFQNEAQLEKSRLLSDRFSAERPKGSFSTLEIQRTEQGDSAMYLCASSLRGQINNEQFFGPGTRLTVL.

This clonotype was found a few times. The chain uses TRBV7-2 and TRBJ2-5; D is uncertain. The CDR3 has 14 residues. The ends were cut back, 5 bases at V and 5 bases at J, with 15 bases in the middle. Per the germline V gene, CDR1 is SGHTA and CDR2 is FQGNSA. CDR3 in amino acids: CASSREVSGETQYF. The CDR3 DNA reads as TGTGCCAGCAGCCGAGAAGTGTCTGGGGAGACCCAGTACTTC.

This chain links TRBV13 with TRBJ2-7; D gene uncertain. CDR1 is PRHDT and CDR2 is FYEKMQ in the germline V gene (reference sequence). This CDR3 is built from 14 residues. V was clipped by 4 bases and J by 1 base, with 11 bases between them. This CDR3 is CASSSRTESYEQYF. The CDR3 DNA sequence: TGTGCCAGCAGCTCGAGGACGGAATCCTACGAGCAGTACTTC.

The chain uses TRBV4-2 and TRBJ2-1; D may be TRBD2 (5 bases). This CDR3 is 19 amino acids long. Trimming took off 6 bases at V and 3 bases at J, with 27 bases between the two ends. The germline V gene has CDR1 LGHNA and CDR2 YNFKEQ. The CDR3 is CASSSAGVRSLSLYNEQFF. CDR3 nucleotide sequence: TGTGCCAGCAGTTCCGCCGGGGTCAGGTCCCTGTCCCTCTACAATGAGCAGTTCTTC.

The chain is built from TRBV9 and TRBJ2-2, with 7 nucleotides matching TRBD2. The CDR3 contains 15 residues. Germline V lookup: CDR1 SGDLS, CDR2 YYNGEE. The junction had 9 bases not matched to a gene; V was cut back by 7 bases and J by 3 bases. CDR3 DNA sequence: TGTGCCAGCGGCCCCGGGACTACTTACACCGGGGAGCTGTTTTTT. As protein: CASGPGTTYTGELFF.

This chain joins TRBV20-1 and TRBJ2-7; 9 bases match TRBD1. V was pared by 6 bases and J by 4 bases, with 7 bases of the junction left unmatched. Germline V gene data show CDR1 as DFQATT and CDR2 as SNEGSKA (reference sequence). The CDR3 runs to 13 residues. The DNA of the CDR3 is TGCAGTGCAAAGGGACAGGGAACGTACGAGCAGTACTTC. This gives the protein CSAKGQGTYEQYF.

The CDR3 DNA sequence: TGTGCCAGCAGCCCATTAACCGGGCTTGGGGGCACTGAAGCTTTCTTT. This encodes CASSPLTGLGGTEAFF. This chain joins TRBV14 and TRBJ1-1; D perhaps matches TRBD1 (5 bases). Per the germline V gene, CDR1 is SGHDN and CDR2 is FVKESK. With 4 bases removed from V and 4 bases from J, the gap between germline ends came to 19 bases. This CDR3 is 16 amino acids long.

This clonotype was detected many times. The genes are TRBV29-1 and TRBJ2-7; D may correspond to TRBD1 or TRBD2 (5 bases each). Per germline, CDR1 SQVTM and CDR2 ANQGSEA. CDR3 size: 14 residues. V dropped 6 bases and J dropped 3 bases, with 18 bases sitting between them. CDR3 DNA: TGCAGCGTCCAGGGTGGCGGGCCCCGCTACGAGCAGTACTTC. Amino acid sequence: CSVQGGGPRYEQYF.

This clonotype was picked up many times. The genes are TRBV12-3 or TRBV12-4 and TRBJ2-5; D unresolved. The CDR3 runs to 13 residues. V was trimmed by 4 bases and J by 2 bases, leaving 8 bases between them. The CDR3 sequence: CASSSLVQETQYF. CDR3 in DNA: TGTGCCAGCAGTTCGCTAGTACAAGAGACCCAGTACTTC.

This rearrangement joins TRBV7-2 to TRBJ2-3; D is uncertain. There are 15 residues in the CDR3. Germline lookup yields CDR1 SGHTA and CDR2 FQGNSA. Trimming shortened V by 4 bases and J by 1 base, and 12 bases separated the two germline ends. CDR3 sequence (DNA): TGTGCCAGCAGCTCGGCCTTTTTTCGCACAGATACGCAGTATTTT. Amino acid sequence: CASSSAFFRTDTQYF.

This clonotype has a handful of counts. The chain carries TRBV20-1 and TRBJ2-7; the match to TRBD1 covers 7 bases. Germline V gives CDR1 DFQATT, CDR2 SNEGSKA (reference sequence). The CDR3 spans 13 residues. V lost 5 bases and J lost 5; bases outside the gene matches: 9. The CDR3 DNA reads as TGCAGTGCTTGTCGACAGGGCACCAACGAGCAGTACTTC. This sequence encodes CSACRQGTNEQYF.